These 8 T cell receptor beta chains originate from one sample sequenced in a study of Tregs in tolerant kidney transplant recipients. Some clones are missing from TCRdb's copy, which holds only in-frame ones; the method was immunoSEQ multiplex PCR. The sample shows 90,000 to 130,000 clones, roughly 89% of them seen only once. This material consisted of CD4+ T cells from blood, taken before the transplant. The receptors shown here come from a human donor who received a combined kidney and bone marrow transplant.

The CDR3 loop is CASSYSGREAGGRQYF. The CDR3 DNA follows: TGTGCCAGCAGTTACTCCGGGCGGGAGGCGGGGGGTAGGCAGTACTTC. The V gene is TRBV6-5, the J gene TRBJ2-7; 8 nucleotides line up with TRBD2. From germline, CDR1 is MNHEY and CDR2 SVGAGI. The trim removed 0 bases at V and 9 bases at J, leaving 13 bases unmatched. There are 16 residues in the CDR3.

The chain has TRBV11-3 and TRBJ2-2, with D perhaps matching TRBD2 (7 bases). Trimming took off 3 bases at V and 3 bases at J, with 11 bases between the two ends. Germline V gives CDR1 SGHNT, CDR2 YENEEA. The CDR3 sequence is 15 residues long. CDR3 bases: TGTGCCAGCAGCTTGGGGGGGGCTCACACCGGGGAGCTGTTTTTT. Residues: CASSLGGAHTGELFF.

The chain carries TRBV28 and TRBJ2-5; TRBD1 agrees at 7 bases. The CDR3 consists of 15 residues. J gave up 4 bases and V 5 bases, and 10 bases lay outside the gene matches. Germline V gives CDR1 MDHEN, CDR2 SYDVKM. CDR3 DNA sequence: TGTGCCAGCAGTCTCGACAGGGTGATCGCAGAGACCCAGTACTTC. Its translation is CASSLDRVIAETQYF.

A single count supports this clone. J is TRBJ2-5 and V is TRBV28, with TRBD2 matching 7 bases. CDR1 and CDR2 (germline): MDHEN, SYDVKM. The CDR3 has 15 residues. J gave up 5 bases and V 1 base, and 7 bases lay outside the gene matches. The CDR3 reads CASSLSRAGGETQYF. CDR3 bases: TGTGCCAGCAGTTTATCCAGGGCCGGGGGGGAGACCCAGTACTTC.

The chain links TRBV9 to TRBJ2-3; 7 bases map to TRBD1. Germline CDR1 is SGDLS and CDR2 is YYNGEE. CDR3 size: 14 residues. Germline trimming cut 6 bases from V and 1 base from J; bases unmatched to any gene: 5. The CDR3 sequence: CASTETGGTDTQYF. CDR3 DNA: TGTGCCAGCACCGAAACAGGGGGCACAGATACGCAGTATTTT. Based on the CDR3 plus reference TRBV9 and TRBJ2-3, the full variable domain is DSGVTQTPKHLITATGQRVTLRCSPRSGDLSVYWYQQSLDQGLQFLIQYYNGEERAKGNILERFSAQQFPDLHSELNLSSLELGDSALYFCASTETGGTDTQYFGPGTRLTVL.

This sequence joins TRBV23-1 and TRBJ2-7; 7 positions match TRBD2. TRBV23-1 is treated as an ORF (open reading frame) with a function not yet certain. The ends lost 6 bases at V and 0 bases at J; junction bases unmatched: 8. CDR3 length equals 15 residues. The CDR3 region has the DNA TGCGCCAGCAGACCAATCCGGGACTACTCCTACGAGCAGTACTTC. Translated, it gives CASRPIRDYSYEQYF.

The rearrangement uses TRBV15 and TRBJ1-4, with TRBD1 as a possible D gene (5 bases). The CDR3 has 14 residues. CDR1 and CDR2 from the germline V gene are LNHNV and YYDKDF (reference sequence). Trimming pared 0 bases from V and 7 bases from J, leaving 9 bases between. CDR3 sequence (DNA): TGTGCCACCAGCAGAGATATTCAGGGTGAAAAACTGTTTTTT. Its protein is CATSRDIQGEKLFF.

The CDR3 DNA reads as TGTGCCAGCAGTTACGGTCCCGGGGAGAACTATGGCTACACCTTC. Translated: CASSYGPGENYGYTF. The chain is built from TRBV6-5 and TRBJ1-2, with D hard to call. V gave up 2 bases and J gave up 2 bases, with 12 bases separating them. CDR3 length: 15 amino acids. Germline values: CDR1 MNHEY, CDR2 SVGAGI.